In its sample, the clone carrying this TCR beta chain was seen many times. Its antigen remains unknown. It was with unique molecular identifiers that the TCRbeta library was prepared. In TCRdb, the PCR reads were re-called with MiXCR into one record per CDR3 protein. The sample gives some 200,000 distinct CDR3 sequences, about a tenth of which show up once; 28% is in the top ten. The sample belongs to a study of T-cell reconstitution after alpha-beta-depleted transplantation in children. Whole-study results and caveats: When one year had passed after transplant, most T-cell counts and diversity came from newly produced T cells.

The receptor was derived from a child younger than two with acute myeloid leukemia, due to receive a stem cell transplant. Sequenced here: PBMCs, sampled before TCRalphabeta/CD19-depleted stem cell transplant.

CDR3 amino acids: CASSSQGNEQYF. CDR3 sequence (DNA): TGCGCCAGCAGCTCACAGGGGAACGAGCAGTACTTC. This rearrangement joins TRBV5-1 to TRBJ2-7; the match to TRBD1 covers 7 bases. Germline V gene lookup returns CDR1 SGHRS and CDR2 YFSETQ. The V gene end was trimmed by 3 bases and the J gene end by 5 bases; junction bases not matched to a gene: 2. This CDR3 is 12 amino acids long.